The 19 T cell receptor beta chains given below trace back to one sample, sequenced in a study of Ad26.COV2.S vaccination and SARS-CoV-2 variants. Sequencing was performed with immunoSEQ multiplex PCR; in TCRdb, only in-frame clones are kept and a portion is missing. Of roughly 320,000 clones listed, 85% to 90% are singletons. Treatment meaning: 15 to 20 received Ad26.COV2.S at low or high dose, single or two shots; several received placebo; per-sample allocation not given. Repertoires come from day 63 after the first vaccine or placebo injection. Sequenced here: peripheral blood, sampled in a trial of Ad26.COV2.S vaccine versus placebo. The receptors derive from a person aged 18 to 65 who received the Ad26.COV2.S COVID-19 vaccine or a placebo.

The rearrangement links TRBV6-5 to TRBJ1-1, with D possibly being TRBD1 (6 bases). Trimming pared 6 bases from V and 6 bases from J, leaving 17 bases between. Germline V CDR1 and CDR2: MNHEY, SVGAGI. The CDR3 runs 14 residues. CDR3 sequence (DNA): TGTGCCAGCAGGCACGAACAGGGAGGGTCTGAAGCTTTCTTT. Translated, it gives CASRHEQGGSEAFF.

The J gene is TRBJ2-7, the V gene TRBV5-4, with D possibly TRBD1 on 6 matching bases. With 4 bases removed from V and 2 bases from J, the gap between germline ends came to 16 bases. The CDR3 sequence is 15 residues long. Germline lookup yields CDR1 SGHNT and CDR2 YYREEE (reference sequence). CDR3 residues: CASSTRDTHPYEQYF. Written as DNA, the CDR3 is TGTGCCAGCAGCACCCGGGACACACATCCCTACGAGCAGTACTTC. Based on the CDR3 plus reference TRBV5-4 and TRBJ2-7, the full variable domain is ETGVTQSPTHLIKTRGQQVTLRCSSQSGHNTVSWYQQALGQGPQFIFQYYREEENGRGNFPPRFSGLQFPNYSSELNVNALELDDSALYLCASSTRDTHPYEQYFGPGTRLTVT.

The chain carries TRBV18 and TRBJ1-5; D not resolved. Germline CDR1 and CDR2: KGHSH and LQKENI. The ends were cut back, 3 bases at V and 0 bases at J, with 9 bases in the middle. This CDR3 has 15 residues. CDR3 residues: CASSPGDYSNQPQHF. Written as DNA, the CDR3 is TGTGCCAGCTCACCGGGAGACTATAGCAATCAGCCCCAGCATTTT.

The V gene is TRBV10-3, the J gene TRBJ2-1; TRBD1 matches 7 bases. The CDR3 has 15 residues. Germline assignment: CDR1 ENHRY and CDR2 SYGVKD. V was pared by 4 bases and J by 4 bases, with 7 bases of the junction left unmatched. The CDR3 here is CAISALGGQYNEQFF. CDR3 coding DNA: TGTGCCATCAGTGCCTTAGGGGGCCAGTACAATGAGCAGTTCTTC.

The J gene is TRBJ1-2, the V gene TRBV3-1 (or the pseudogene TRBV3-2), with D possibly TRBD1 on 5 matching bases. V was shortened by 4 bases and J by 4 bases, with 16 bases between the two germline ends. The CDR3 sequence is 15 residues long. Germline assignment: CDR1 LGHDT and CDR2 YNNKEL (reference sequence). The DNA for the CDR3 is TGTGCCAGCAGCCCAAACATACAGGATAGCTATGGCTACACCTTC. Translation: CASSPNIQDSYGYTF.

The rearrangement uses TRBV5-1 and TRBJ1-3; D might be TRBD1 (5 bases). Germline V gene lookup returns CDR1 SGHRS and CDR2 YFSETQ. The CDR3 loop spans 16 amino acids. Trimming took off 0 bases at V and 0 bases at J, with 10 bases between the two ends. The CDR3 loop reads CASSLEGTSSGNTIYF. CDR3 in DNA: TGCGCCAGCAGCTTGGAGGGGACCAGCTCTGGAAACACCATATATTTT.

This clone was recorded a few times. V gene TRBV6-5 combines with J gene TRBJ2-1; the D gene is possibly TRBD1 (5 bases). The CDR3 has 14 amino acids. V dropped 6 bases and J dropped 1 base, with 10 bases sitting between them. Looked up from germline, CDR1 is MNHEY and CDR2 is SVGAGI. CDR3 loop: CASSPAGSYNEQFF. CDR3 DNA sequence: TGTGCCAGCAGCCCGGCAGGGTCCTACAATGAGCAGTTCTTC.

CDR3 protein: CASSLPNPTDEQFF. The CDR3 coding sequence is TGCGCCAGCAGCTTACCAAACCCGACAGACGAGCAGTTCTTC. The rearrangement joins TRBV5-1 to TRBJ2-1, with D tentatively TRBD1 (5 bases). The germline V and J ends were trimmed by 2 bases and 10 bases, with 16 bases remaining between them. CDR3 length: 14 residues. CDR1 and CDR2 (germline): SGHRS, YFSETQ.

The CDR3 coding sequence is TGTGCCAGTAGATCTACTGAAGCTTTCTTT. Translation gives CASRSTEAFF. V gene TRBV19 combines with J gene TRBJ1-1; D not resolved. V lost 6 bases and J lost 5, with 4 bases in between. This CDR3 is built from 10 residues. The germline V gene has CDR1 LNHDA and CDR2 SQIVND (reference sequence).

This chain uses TRBV5-1 with TRBJ2-3; 8 bases map to TRBD2. The CDR3 has 16 amino acids. Trimming cost V 7 bases and J 3 bases; bases outside gene matches: 13. Germline-derived CDR1 and CDR2 are SGHRS and YFSETQ. The CDR3 DNA follows: TGCGCCAGCCGGGAAGGGCTAGCGGGTAGTACAGATACGCAGTATTTT. Amino acids: CASREGLAGSTDTQYF.

The rearrangement uses TRBV30 and TRBJ1-5; no clear D. Germline CDR1 is GTSNPN and CDR2 is SVGIG (reference sequence). Trimming left V 5 bases short and J 0 bases short, with 8 bases between. The CDR3 extends over 13 amino acids. CDR3 DNA sequence: TGTGCCTGGGGGAGGGATAGCAATCAGCCCCAGCATTTT. It encodes CAWGRDSNQPQHF. Looking up the rest from reference TRBV30 and TRBJ1-5 gives the full variable domain: SQTIHQWPATLVQPVGSPLSLECTVEGTSNPNLYWYRQAAGRGLQLLFYSVGIGQISSEVPQNLSASRPQDRQFILSSKKLLLSDSGFYLCAWGRDSNQPQHFGDGTRLSIL.

This clone has just a few counts. In DNA, the CDR3 is TGTGCCAGCAGCCAGTTCCTAGGGGCCAACACCGGGGAGCTGTTTTTT. As protein: CASSQFLGANTGELFF. This chain uses TRBV3-1 (or the pseudogene TRBV3-2) with TRBJ2-2; TRBD1 is a possible D gene (5 bases). The CDR3 is 16 residues long. V was pared by 3 bases and J by 2 bases, with 13 bases between. Germline assignment: CDR1 LGHDT and CDR2 YNNKEL (reference sequence).

This clone was counted between two and nine times. The chain couples TRBV7-8 to TRBJ2-7, with D unclear. V gave up 2 bases and J gave up 0 bases, with 11 bases separating them. Looked up from germline, CDR1 is SGHVS and CDR2 is FQNEAQ. This CDR3 spans 15 amino acids. The CDR3 here is CASSLLWVSSYEQYF. CDR3 sequence (DNA): TGTGCCAGCAGCTTACTCTGGGTTAGCTCCTACGAGCAGTACTTC.

V usage is TRBV4-1 and J usage is TRBJ1-2; maybe TRBD1 (6 bases). Germline V gene sequence: CDR1 MGHRA, CDR2 YSYEKL. The CDR3 consists of 14 residues. Trimming took off 5 bases at V and 6 bases at J, with 16 bases between the two ends. CDR3 in amino acids: CASSRSTGTNGYTF. CDR3 nucleotide sequence: TGCGCCAGCAGCAGAAGCACCGGGACAAATGGCTACACCTTC.

This clone was detected once. The gene calls are TRBV28 and TRBJ2-7; 8 bases match TRBD2. CDR3 size: 14 residues. The V and J ends lost 5 bases and 5 bases, in that order; junction bases with no gene match: 8. CDR1 is MDHEN, CDR2 SYDVKM, per germline. The CDR3 sequence is CASSPPGLVNEQYF. CDR3 in DNA: TGTGCCAGCAGTCCCCCGGGACTAGTCAACGAGCAGTACTTC.

The rearrangement uses TRBV27 and TRBJ2-1, with 9 nucleotides matching TRBD2. This CDR3 has 15 amino acids. Trimming cost V 4 bases and J 8 bases; bases outside gene matches: 9. CDR1 MNHEY and CDR2 SMNVEV come from the germline V gene (reference sequence). The CDR3 DNA follows: TGTGCCAGCAGTTACCTCGGCGGGGGGGAATATGAGCAGTTCTTC. It specifies CASSYLGGGEYEQFF.

This chain uses TRBV7-9 with TRBJ1-2, with unresolved D. Between the trimmed V and J ends, which lost 0 bases and 5 bases, there was a span of 19 bases. This CDR3 is 17 amino acids long. CDR1 SEHNR and CDR2 FQNEAQ come from the germline V gene (reference sequence). The CDR3 DNA reads TGTGCCAGCAGCTTAGCTGGCCCTGGACCATTACGGTATGGCTACACCTTC. Translated: CASSLAGPGPLRYGYTF. The entire variable domain, with the rest obtained from reference TRBV7-9 and TRBJ1-2, is as follows: DTGVSQNPRHKITKRGQNVTFRCDPISEHNRLYWYRQTLGQGPEFLTYFQNEAQLEKSRLLSDRFSAERPKGSFSTLEIQRTEQGDSAMYLCASSLAGPGPLRYGYTFGSGTRLTVV.

This chain connects TRBV7-8 to TRBJ1-2, with TRBD1 matching over 10 bases. CDR3 size: 16 residues. CDR1 is SGHVS and CDR2 is FQNEAQ in the germline V gene. J was trimmed by 5 bases and V by 4 bases; bases with no gene match: 10. CDR3 in amino acids: CASSSGGTGVRYGYTF. The DNA of the CDR3 is TGTGCCAGCAGCTCAGGCGGGACAGGGGTTAGGTATGGCTACACCTTC.

CDR3 DNA: TGTGCCAGCAGCGCCGGGACAGACAATCAGCCCCAGCATTTT. It codes for CASSAGTDNQPQHF. The V and J genes are TRBV5-4 and TRBJ1-5; 7 nucleotides match TRBD1. With V trimmed by 4 bases and J by 3 bases, 4 bases remained unmatched. The length of the CDR3 is 14 residues. Germline CDR1 SGHNT, CDR2 YYREEE (reference sequence).